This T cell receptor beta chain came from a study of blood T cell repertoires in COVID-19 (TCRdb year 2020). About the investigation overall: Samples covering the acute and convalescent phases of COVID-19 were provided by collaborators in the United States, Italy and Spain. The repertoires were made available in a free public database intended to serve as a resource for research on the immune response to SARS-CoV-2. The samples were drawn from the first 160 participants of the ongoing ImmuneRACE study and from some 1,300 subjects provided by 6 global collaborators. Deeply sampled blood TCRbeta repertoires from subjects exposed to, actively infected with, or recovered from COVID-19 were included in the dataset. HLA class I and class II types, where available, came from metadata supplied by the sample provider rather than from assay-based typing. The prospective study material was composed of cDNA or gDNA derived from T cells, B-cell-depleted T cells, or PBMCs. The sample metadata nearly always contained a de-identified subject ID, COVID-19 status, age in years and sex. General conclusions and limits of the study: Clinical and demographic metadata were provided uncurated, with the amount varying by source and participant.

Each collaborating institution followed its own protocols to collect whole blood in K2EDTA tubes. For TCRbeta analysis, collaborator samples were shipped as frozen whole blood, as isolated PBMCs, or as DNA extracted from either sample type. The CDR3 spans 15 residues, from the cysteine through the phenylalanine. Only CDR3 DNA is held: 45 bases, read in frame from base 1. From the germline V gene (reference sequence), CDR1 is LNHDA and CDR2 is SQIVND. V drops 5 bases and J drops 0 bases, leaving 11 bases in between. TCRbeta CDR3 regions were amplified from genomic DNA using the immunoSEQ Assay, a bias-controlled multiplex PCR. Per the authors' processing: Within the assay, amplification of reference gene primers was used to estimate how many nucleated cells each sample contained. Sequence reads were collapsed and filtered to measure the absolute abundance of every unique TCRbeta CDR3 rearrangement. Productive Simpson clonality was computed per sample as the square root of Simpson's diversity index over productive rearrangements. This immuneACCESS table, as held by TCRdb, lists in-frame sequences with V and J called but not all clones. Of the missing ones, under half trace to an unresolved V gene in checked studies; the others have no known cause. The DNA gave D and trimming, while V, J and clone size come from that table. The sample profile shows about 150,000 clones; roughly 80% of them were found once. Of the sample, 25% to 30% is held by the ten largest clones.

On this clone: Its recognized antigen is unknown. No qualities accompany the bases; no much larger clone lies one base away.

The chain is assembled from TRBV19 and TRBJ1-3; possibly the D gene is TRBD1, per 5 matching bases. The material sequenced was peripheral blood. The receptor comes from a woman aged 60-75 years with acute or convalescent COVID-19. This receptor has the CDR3 CASSSGDSSGNTIYF. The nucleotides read TGTGCCAGTAGTTCAGGTGACAGCTCTGGAAACACCATATATTTT.